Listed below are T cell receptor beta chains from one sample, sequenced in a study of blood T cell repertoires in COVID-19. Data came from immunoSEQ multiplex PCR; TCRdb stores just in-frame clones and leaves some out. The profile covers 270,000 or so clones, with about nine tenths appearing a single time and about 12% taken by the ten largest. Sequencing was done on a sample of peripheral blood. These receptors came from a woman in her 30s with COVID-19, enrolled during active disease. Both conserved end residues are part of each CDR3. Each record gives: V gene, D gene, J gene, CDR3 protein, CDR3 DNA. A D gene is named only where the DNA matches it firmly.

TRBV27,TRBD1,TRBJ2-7,CASSVRQGADEQYF,TGTGCCAGCAGTGTCCGACAGGGGGCTGACGAGCAGTACTTC
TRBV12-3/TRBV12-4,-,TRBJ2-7,CASSLSGSYEQYF,TGTGCCAGCAGTTTATCGGGGTCCTACGAGCAGTACTTC
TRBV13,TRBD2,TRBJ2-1,CASSLVEPAGGDEQFF,TGTGCCAGCAGCTTAGTGGAACCAGCGGGGGGCGATGAGCAGTTCTTC
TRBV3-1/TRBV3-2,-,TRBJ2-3,CASSQGETDTQYF,TGTGCCAGCAGCCAAGGAGAGACAGATACGCAGTATTTT
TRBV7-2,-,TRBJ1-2,CASSPFDRPDYGYTF,TGTGCCAGCAGCCCTTTCGACAGGCCAGACTATGGCTACACCTTC
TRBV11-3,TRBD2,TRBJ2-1,CASSLAQRGGDEQFF,TGTGCCAGCAGCTTAGCCCAGCGGGGGGGCGATGAGCAGTTCTTC
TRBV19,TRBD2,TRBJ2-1,CASSMGLAGDNEQFF,TGTGCCAGTAGTATGGGACTAGCGGGGGACAATGAGCAGTTCTTC
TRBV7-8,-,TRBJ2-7,CASSLGYVGEQYF,TGTGCCAGCAGCTTAGGTTACGTCGGCGAGCAGTACTTC
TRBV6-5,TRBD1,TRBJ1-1,CASRVDRSKGTEAFF,TGTGCCAGCAGGGTGGACAGGTCGAAAGGAACTGAAGCTTTCTTT
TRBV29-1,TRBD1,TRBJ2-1,CSVDKWDRVNEQFF,TGCAGCGTTGATAAGTGGGACAGGGTCAATGAGCAGTTCTTC
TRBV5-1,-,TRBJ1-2,CASSLEGVGDNYGYTF,TGCGCCAGCAGCTTGGAGGGGGTCGGGGATAACTATGGCTACACCTTC
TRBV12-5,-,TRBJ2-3,CASGLIPSTDTQYF,TGTGCTAGTGGTCTAATTCCTAGCACAGATACGCAGTATTTT
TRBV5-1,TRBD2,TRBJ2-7,CASSLGRDSYEQYF,TGCGCCAGCAGCCTGGGGAGGGACTCCTACGAGCAGTACTTC
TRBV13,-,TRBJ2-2,CASSGENTGELFF,TGTGCCAGCAGCGGAGAGAACACCGGGGAGCTGTTTTTT
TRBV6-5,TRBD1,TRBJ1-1,CASSLQGANTEAFF,TGTGCCAGCAGCTTACAGGGGGCAAACACTGAAGCTTTCTTT
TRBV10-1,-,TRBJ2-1,CASRDPRGNNEQFF,TGCGCCAGCAGGGACCCCCGGGGTAACAATGAGCAGTTCTTC
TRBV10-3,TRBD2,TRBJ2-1,CAISEGRGANEQFF,TGTGCCATCAGTGAGGGGCGGGGGGCCAATGAGCAGTTCTTC
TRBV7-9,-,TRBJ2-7,CASRSAGTGYEQYF,TGTGCCAGCCGTAGCGCAGGTACGGGCTACGAGCAGTACTTC